This passage covers 16 T cell receptor beta chains from one sample sequenced in a study of blood T cell repertoires in COVID-19. TCRdb's table, derived via immunoSEQ multiplex PCR, lists solely in-frame clones and lacks some. The data show 160,000 or so clones, 84% seen once. Sequenced input: peripheral blood. The receptors were sampled from a woman aged 45-60 years with acute or convalescent COVID-19.

J is TRBJ2-7 and V is TRBV5-6; 8 nucleotides match TRBD2. Trimming took 1 base from V and 3 from J; bases not matched to a gene: 6. Germline CDR1 and CDR2: SGHDT and YYEEEE. The CDR3 covers 15 residues. The CDR3, as DNA: TGTGCCAGCAGCTTGTCAACTAGCGGACTCTACGAGCAGTACTTC. As protein: CASSLSTSGLYEQYF.

J is TRBJ1-1 and V is TRBV30; D not resolved. Trimming cost V 2 bases and J 2 bases, with 6 bases left between them. Germline assignment: CDR1 GTSNPN and CDR2 SVGIG (reference sequence). The CDR3 runs 12 residues. This CDR3 reads CAWSFVNTEAFF. As DNA, the CDR3 is TGTGCCTGGAGTTTCGTAAACACTGAAGCTTTCTTT.

The CDR3 coding sequence is TGTGCCAGCAGCCCATATTGGGCAGGGGCCGAGACCCAGTACTTC. It yields the protein CASSPYWAGAETQYF. The chain has TRBV7-9 and TRBJ2-5; TRBD1 might be the D (6 bases). Germline CDR1 is SEHNR and CDR2 is FQNEAQ (reference sequence). The CDR3 consists of 15 residues. V was pared by 5 bases and J by 5 bases, with 18 bases between.

The chain couples TRBV6-4 to TRBJ1-6; D remains ambiguous. Germline CDR1 reads MRHNA; CDR2 reads SNTAGT. V lost 2 bases, J lost 7 bases, and 12 bases lay in between. This CDR3 comprises 15 residues. As DNA, the CDR3 is TGTGCCAGCAGTGACGAGGGAACTAGGAATTCACCCCTCCACTTT. This codes for CASSDEGTRNSPLHF.

V and J are TRBV2 and TRBJ1-1; D gene uncertain. Germline V gene sequence: CDR1 SNHLY, CDR2 FYNNEI. Deletions cut 9 bases from V and 4 bases from J, with 15 bases between. The CDR3 is 13 residues long. The CDR3 reads CASDFDAGTEAFF. In nucleotides, the CDR3 is TGTGCCAGTGACTTTGACGCGGGCACTGAAGCTTTCTTT. Combining the CDR3 with reference TRBV2 and TRBJ1-1 gives the whole variable domain EPEVTQTPSHQVTQMGQEVILRCVPISNHLYFYWYRQILGQKVEFLVSFYNNEISEKSEIFDDQFSVERPDGSNFTLKIRSTKLEDSAMYFCASDFDAGTEAFFGQGTRLTVV.

In this sample, this clone turned up once. The rearrangement joins TRBV28 to TRBJ2-5, with 13 positions matching TRBD2. This CDR3 contains 15 residues. Germline CDR1 MDHEN, CDR2 SYDVKM. Trimming removed 4 bases from V and 9 bases from J; junction bases left unmatched: 8. CDR3 residues: CASSSGTSGTTAQYF. CDR3 sequence (DNA): TGTGCCAGCAGTTCTGGGACTAGCGGGACTACGGCCCAGTACTTC.

In DNA, the CDR3 is TGTGCCAGCAGTTTAGTTCCCTCGGGCGAGCAGTACTTC. Translation gives CASSLVPSGEQYF. The V call is TRBV27, the J call TRBJ2-7; D gene uncertain. Looked up from germline, CDR1 is MNHEY and CDR2 is SMNVEV (reference sequence). Trimming shortened V by 2 bases and J by 6 bases, and 11 bases separated the two germline ends. This CDR3 comprises 13 residues.

The chain couples TRBV7-2 to TRBJ1-6, with D unclear. Trimming removed 5 bases from V and 6 bases from J, with 5 bases in between. In germline, CDR1 is SGHTA, CDR2 FQGNSA. CDR3 length: 12 residues. The CDR3 protein is CASSIVNSPLHF. The CDR3 nucleotides read TGTGCCAGCAGCATCGTTAATTCACCCCTCCACTTT.

CDR3 DNA sequence: TGTGCCAGCAGTCGGGGAGCGGCGGTGTCGGGAGACAATGAGCAGTTCTTC. The encoded protein is CASSRGAAVSGDNEQFF. This chain connects TRBV9 to TRBJ2-1; TRBD2 might be the D (6 bases). V lost 5 bases, J lost 5 bases, and 23 bases lay in between. The germline gives CDR1 SGDLS, CDR2 YYNGEE. This CDR3 has 17 amino acids.

The rearrangement joins TRBV28 to TRBJ1-1; no clear D. This CDR3 is 15 amino acids long. The germline gives CDR1 MDHEN, CDR2 SYDVKM. Trimming removed 10 bases at V and 4 bases at J, with 22 bases between. The CDR3 sequence is CATLEAGIGVTEAFF. The CDR3 DNA reads as TGTGCCACTTTGGAGGCGGGGATCGGTGTCACTGAAGCTTTCTTT.

The chain is built from TRBV2 and TRBJ2-3; possible D gene TRBD2, 7 bases. Between the trimmed V and J ends, which lost 7 bases and 6 bases, there was a span of 17 bases. This CDR3 contains 14 residues. Germline CDR1 and CDR2: SNHLY and FYNNEI. The CDR3 DNA sequence: TGTGCCAGCAACTGGGGGGGCTTGGTGGATACGCAGTATTTT. It translates to CASNWGGLVDTQYF.

Remarks on this clone: Sequence at one end of the junction differs from germline and may be a read error. This chain connects TRBV14 to TRBJ2-3; weak D call: TRBD1 (5 bases). The CDR3 runs to 10 residues. CDR1 SGHDN and CDR2 FVKESK come from the germline V gene. CDR3 region: CASSQTTVHF. CDR3 DNA sequence: TGTGCCAGCAGCCAGACGACAGTTCATTTT.

The chain recombines TRBV7-2 with TRBJ2-7, with D possibly being TRBD2 (5 bases). The V and J ends lost 2 bases and 7 bases respectively, with 9 bases between them. The CDR3 is 12 residues long. Germline loops: CDR1 SGHTA, CDR2 FQGNSA. CDR3 sequence reads: CASSLPQREQYF. The CDR3 DNA reads TGTGCCAGCAGCTTACCCCAGCGGGAGCAGTACTTC. The full variable domain, its missing parts supplied by reference TRBV7-2 and TRBJ2-7, is GAGVSQSPSNKVTEKGKDVELRCDPISGHTALYWYRQSLGQGLEFLIYFQGNSAPDKSGLPSDRFSAERTGGSVSTLTIQRTQQEDSAVYLCASSLPQREQYFGPGTRLTVT.

The genes are TRBV6-2 or TRBV6-3 and TRBJ2-5, with D possibly being TRBD2 (6 bases). Trimming cost V 0 bases and J 4 bases, with 15 bases left between them. Germline CDR1 MNHEY, CDR2 SVGEGT. The CDR3 totals 16 residues. CDR3 nucleotide sequence: TGTGCCAGCAGTTACTCGGGGATGGGAGGAGGAGAGACCCAGTACTTC. It encodes CASSYSGMGGGETQYF.

V usage is TRBV4-1 and J usage is TRBJ1-3; tentative D call: TRBD1 (6 bases). CDR3 length: 16 amino acids. V was cut by 5 bases and J by 0 bases, with 14 bases left in between. Germline CDR1 MGHRA, CDR2 YSYEKL. CDR3 bases: TGCGCCAGCAGCTACCACAGGGCTAACTCTGGAAACACCATATATTTT. This codes for CASSYHRANSGNTIYF.

This chain uses TRBV7-8 with TRBJ1-5; tentative D call: TRBD1 (5 bases). Trimming took 1 base from V and 6 from J, leaving 7 bases between them. From germline, CDR1 is SGHVS and CDR2 FQNEAQ. CDR3 size: 13 residues. CDR3 region: CASSLVGGQPQHF. CDR3 in DNA: TGTGCCAGCAGCTTAGTCGGGGGTCAGCCCCAGCATTTT.